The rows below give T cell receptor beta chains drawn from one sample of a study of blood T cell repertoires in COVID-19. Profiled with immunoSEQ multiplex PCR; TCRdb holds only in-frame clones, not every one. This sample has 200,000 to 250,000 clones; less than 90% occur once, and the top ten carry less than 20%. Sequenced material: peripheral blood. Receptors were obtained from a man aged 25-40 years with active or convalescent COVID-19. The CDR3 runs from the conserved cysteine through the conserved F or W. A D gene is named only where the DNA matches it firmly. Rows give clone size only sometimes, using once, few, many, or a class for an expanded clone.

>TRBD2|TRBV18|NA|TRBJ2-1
CASSPGLGNEQFF
TGTGCCAGCTCACCGGGACTAGGCAATGAGCAGTTCTTC
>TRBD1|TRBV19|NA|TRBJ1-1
CASQPWTGHNTEAFF
TGTGCCAGTCAACCTTGGACAGGACACAACACTGAAGCTTTCTTT
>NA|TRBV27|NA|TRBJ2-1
CASSAANPYNEQFF
TGTGCCAGCAGTGCGGCGAACCCCTACAATGAGCAGTTCTTC
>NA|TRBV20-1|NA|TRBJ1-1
CSAYRNTEAFF
TGCAGTGCTTACAGAAACACTGAAGCTTTCTTT
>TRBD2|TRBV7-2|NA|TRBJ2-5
CASSFAGGPETQYF
TGTGCCAGCAGCTTCGCGGGGGGGCCTGAGACCCAGTACTTC
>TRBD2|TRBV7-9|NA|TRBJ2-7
CASSPSGRYEQYF
TGTGCCAGCAGCCCGAGCGGGAGATACGAGCAGTACTTC
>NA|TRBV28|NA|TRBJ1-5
CASSPDSFGDQPQHF
TGTGCCAGCAGTCCGGACAGTTTCGGGGATCAGCCCCAGCATTTT
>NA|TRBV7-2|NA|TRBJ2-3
CASSLRLTTDTQYF
TGTGCCAGCAGCTTACGCCTAACCACAGATACGCAGTATTTT
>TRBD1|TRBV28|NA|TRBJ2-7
CASRLQGRFEQYF
TGTGCCAGCAGGTTACAGGGGAGATTCGAGCAGTACTTC
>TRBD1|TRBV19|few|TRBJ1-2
CASTQGDSLPYGYTF
TGTGCCAGTACCCAGGGGGACAGCCTACCCTATGGCTACACCTTC
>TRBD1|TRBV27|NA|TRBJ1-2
CASSPAGNRGQGYTF
TGTGCCAGCAGTCCCGCGGGGAACAGGGGGCAGGGCTACACCTTC
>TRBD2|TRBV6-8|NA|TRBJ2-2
CASSSFTGGTGELFF
TGTGCCAGCAGTTCCTTCACGGGAGGCACCGGGGAGCTGTTTTTT
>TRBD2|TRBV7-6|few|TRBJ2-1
CASSPGASGRVEQFF
TGTGCCAGCAGCCCAGGGGCTAGCGGGAGGGTTGAGCAGTTCTTC
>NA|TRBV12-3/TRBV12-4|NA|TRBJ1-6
CASSFDGSSPLHF
TGTGCCAGCAGTTTCGACGGGAGTTCACCCCTCCACTTT
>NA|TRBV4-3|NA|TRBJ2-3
CASSQDGGTSLSSSDTQYF
TGCGCCAGCAGCCAAGATGGAGGGACCTCGCTATCGTCTTCGGATACGCAGTATTTT
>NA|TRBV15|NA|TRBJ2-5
CATSAGTRAQETQYF
TGTGCCACCAGCGCGGGAACGAGGGCCCAGGAGACCCAGTACTTC
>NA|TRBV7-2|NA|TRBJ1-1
CASSWDYTEAFF
TGTGCCAGCAGCTGGGACTACACTGAAGCTTTCTTT
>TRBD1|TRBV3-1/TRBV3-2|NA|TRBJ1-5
CASSHGTGGGNQPQHF
TGTGCCAGCAGCCATGGGACAGGGGGCGGCAATCAGCCCCAGCATTTT
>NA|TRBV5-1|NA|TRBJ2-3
CASSPRLPDTQYF
TGCGCCAGCAGCCCCAGGCTACCAGATACGCAGTATTTT
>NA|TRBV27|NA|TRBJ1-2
CASSLWFGSNYGYTF
TGTGCCAGCAGTTTATGGTTCGGGAGTAACTATGGCTACACCTTC
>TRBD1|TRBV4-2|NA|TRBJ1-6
CASSPGTVNNSPLHF
TGTGCCAGCAGCCCCGGGACAGTCAATAATTCACCCCTCCACTTT
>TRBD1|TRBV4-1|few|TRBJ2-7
CASSQSGTGDYEQYF
TGCGCCAGCAGCCAGTCCGGGACAGGGGATTACGAGCAGTACTTC
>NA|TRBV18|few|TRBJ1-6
CASSPRGDSPLHF
TGTGCCAGCTCACCACGGGGGGATTCACCCCTCCACTTT
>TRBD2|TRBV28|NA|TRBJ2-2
CASSGRSLAGGTGELFF
TGTGCCAGCAGTGGTCGGAGCCTAGCGGGAGGTACCGGGGAGCTGTTTTTT
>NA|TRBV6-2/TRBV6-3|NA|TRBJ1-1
CASSTSTGGVGGTEAFF
TGTGCCAGCAGCACTTCGACCGGAGGGGTCGGGGGCACTGAAGCTTTCTTT
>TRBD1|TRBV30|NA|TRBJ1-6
CAWSVGQGNSPLHF
TGTGCCTGGAGTGTGGGACAGGGTAATTCACCCCTCCACTTT
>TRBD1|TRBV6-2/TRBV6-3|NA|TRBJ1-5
CASRPPGTDSNQPQHF
TGTGCCAGCAGGCCTCCCGGGACAGATAGCAATCAGCCCCAGCATTTT
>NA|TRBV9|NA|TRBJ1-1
CASSAGPNTEAFF
TGTGCCAGCTCGGCAGGGCCGAACACTGAAGCTTTCTTT
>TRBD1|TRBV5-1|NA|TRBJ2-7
CASSEGTGLSYEQYF
TGCGCCAGCAGCGAAGGGACAGGACTATCCTACGAGCAGTACTTC
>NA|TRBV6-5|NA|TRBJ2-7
CASSYRGIGAYEQYF
TGTGCCAGCAGTTACAGGGGGATTGGAGCTTACGAGCAGTACTTC
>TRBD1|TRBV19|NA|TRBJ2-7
CASKPGQGTYEQYF
TGTGCCAGTAAACCGGGACAGGGGACCTACGAGCAGTACTTC
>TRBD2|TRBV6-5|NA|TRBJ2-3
CASNRAGGGTDTQYF
TGTGCCAGCAACAGAGCGGGGGGGGGCACAGATACGCAGTATTTT
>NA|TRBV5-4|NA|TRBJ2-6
CASSPGGTVGANVLTF
TGTGCCAGCAGCCCAGGAGGGACAGTTGGGGCCAACGTCCTGACTTTC
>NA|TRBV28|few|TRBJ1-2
CASSYGQYGYTF
TGTGCCAGCAGTTACGGACAATATGGCTACACCTTC
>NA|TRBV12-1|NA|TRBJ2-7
CASSQDRTYEQYF
TGTGCCAGCAGCCAAGACAGGACCTACGAGCAGTACTTC
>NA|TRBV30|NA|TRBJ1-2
CAWSVQVIRYGYTF
TGTGCCTGGAGTGTACAGGTCATCCGTTATGGCTACACCTTC
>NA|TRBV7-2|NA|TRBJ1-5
CASSSNNQPQHF
TGTGCCAGCAGCTCTAACAATCAGCCCCAGCATTTT
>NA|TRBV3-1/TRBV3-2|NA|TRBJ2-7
CASSQEKLEGDEQYF
TGTGCCAGCAGCCAAGAAAAACTAGAGGGGGACGAGCAGTACTTC
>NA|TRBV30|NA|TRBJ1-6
CAWSRGFGGNSPLHF
TGTGCCTGGAGTCGTGGGTTTGGGGGGAATTCACCCCTCCACTTT
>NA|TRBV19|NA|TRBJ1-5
CASSSKTVSHSNQPQHF
TGTGCCAGTAGCTCCAAGACAGTATCTCATAGCAATCAGCCCCAGCATTTT
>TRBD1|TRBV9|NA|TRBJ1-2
CASSVDRTGYGYTF
TGTGCCAGCAGCGTCGACAGGACAGGCTATGGCTACACCTTC
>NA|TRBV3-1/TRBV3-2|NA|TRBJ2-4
CASSQDRENIQYF
TGTGCCAGCAGCCAAGATCGAGAAAACATTCAGTACTTC
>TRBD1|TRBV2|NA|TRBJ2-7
CASRGTGQGVGEQYF
TGTGCCAGCAGGGGTACGGGACAGGGGGTCGGCGAGCAGTACTTC
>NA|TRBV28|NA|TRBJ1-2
CASRIQGAGSAGYTF
TGTGCCAGCAGAATACAGGGAGCCGGGTCAGCTGGCTACACCTTC
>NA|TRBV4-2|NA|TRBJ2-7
CASSRSGYEQYF
TGTGCCAGCAGCCGAAGCGGGTACGAGCAGTACTTC
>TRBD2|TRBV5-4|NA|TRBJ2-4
CASSFGLAGTWDIQYF
TGTGCCAGCAGCTTCGGCCTAGCGGGGACCTGGGACATTCAGTACTTC
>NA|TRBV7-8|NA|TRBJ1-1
CASRPRDLDGTEAFF
TGTGCCAGCAGACCCCGGGACTTGGACGGCACTGAAGCTTTCTTT